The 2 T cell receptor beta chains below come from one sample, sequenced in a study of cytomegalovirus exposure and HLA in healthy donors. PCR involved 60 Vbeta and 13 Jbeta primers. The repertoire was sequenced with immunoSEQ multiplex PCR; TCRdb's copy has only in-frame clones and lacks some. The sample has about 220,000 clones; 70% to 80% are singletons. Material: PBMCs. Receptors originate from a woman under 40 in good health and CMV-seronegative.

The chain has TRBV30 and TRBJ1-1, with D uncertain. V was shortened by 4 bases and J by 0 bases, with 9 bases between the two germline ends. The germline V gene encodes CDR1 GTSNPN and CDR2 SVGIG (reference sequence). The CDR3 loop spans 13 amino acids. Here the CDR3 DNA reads TGTGCCTGGAAAGCACAGATGAACACTGAAGCTTTCTTT. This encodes CAWKAQMNTEAFF. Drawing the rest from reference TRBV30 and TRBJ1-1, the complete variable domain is SQTIHQWPATLVQPVGSPLSLECTVEGTSNPNLYWYRQAAGRGLQLLFYSVGIGQISSEVPQNLSASRPQDRQFILSSKKLLLSDSGFYLCAWKAQMNTEAFFGQGTRLTVV.

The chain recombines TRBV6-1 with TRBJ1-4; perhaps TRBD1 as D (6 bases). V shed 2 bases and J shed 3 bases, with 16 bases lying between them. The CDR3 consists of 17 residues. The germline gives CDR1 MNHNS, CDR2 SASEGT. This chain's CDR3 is CASSELWGGAANEKLFF. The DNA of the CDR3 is TGTGCCAGCAGTGAATTGTGGGGGGGCGCGGCTAATGAAAAACTGTTTTTT.